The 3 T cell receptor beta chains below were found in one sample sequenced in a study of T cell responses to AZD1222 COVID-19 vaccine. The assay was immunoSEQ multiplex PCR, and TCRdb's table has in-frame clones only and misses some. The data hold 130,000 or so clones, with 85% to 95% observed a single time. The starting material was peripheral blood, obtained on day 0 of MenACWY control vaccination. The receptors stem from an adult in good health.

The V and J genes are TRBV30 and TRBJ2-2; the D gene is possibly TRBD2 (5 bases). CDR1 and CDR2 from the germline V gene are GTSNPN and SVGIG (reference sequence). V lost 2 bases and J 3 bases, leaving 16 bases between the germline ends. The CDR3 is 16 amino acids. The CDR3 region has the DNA TGTGCCTGGAGTTCTTTACTAGTTCCTGACACCGGGGAGCTGTTTTTT. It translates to CAWSSLLVPDTGELFF.

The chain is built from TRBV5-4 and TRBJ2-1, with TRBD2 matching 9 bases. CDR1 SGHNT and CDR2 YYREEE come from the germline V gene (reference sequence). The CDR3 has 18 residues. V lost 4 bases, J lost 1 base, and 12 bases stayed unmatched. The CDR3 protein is CASSLWRGGLGSYNEQFF. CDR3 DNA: TGTGCCAGCAGCCTCTGGCGGGGGGGCCTCGGATCCTACAATGAGCAGTTCTTC.

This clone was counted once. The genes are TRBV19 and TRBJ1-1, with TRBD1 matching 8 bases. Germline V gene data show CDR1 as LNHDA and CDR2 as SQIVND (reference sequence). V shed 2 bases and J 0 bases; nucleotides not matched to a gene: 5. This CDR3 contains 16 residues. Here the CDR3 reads CASSIYGQGLNTEAFF. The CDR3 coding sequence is TGTGCCAGTAGTATATACGGACAGGGCTTGAACACTGAAGCTTTCTTT.